Below, 18 T cell receptor beta chains from the same sample are listed, as sequenced in a study of CD8 T cells in cerebrospinal fluid in Alzheimer's disease. Following a re-call of the 10x single-cell sequencing reads, TCRdb has one entry per CDR3 protein and lacks DNA. The sample data list hundreds of distinct CDR3 sequences. The sequenced material came from cerebrospinal fluid. These receptors were taken from a human donor in good health.

This clonotype is large (0.1 to 1%) by frequency. The chain links TRBV6-5 to TRBJ2-3; TCRdb calls TRBD1, which cannot be checked without DNA. The CDR3 consists of 16 residues. Per the germline V gene, CDR1 is MNHEY and CDR2 is SVGAGI. CDR3 amino acids: CASTDSGGGSTDTQYF.

This clonotype ranks as hyperexpanded (1% or more) in terms of frequency. The chain carries TRBV20-1 and TRBJ2-7; the TCRdb D gene call, TRBD2, has no DNA to confirm it. Germline-derived CDR1 and CDR2 are DFQATT and SNEGSKA (reference sequence). There are 16 residues in the CDR3. The CDR3 spells CSATNPLDLGPYEQYF.

Judged by frequency, this clonotype is large. V gene TRBV15 combines with J gene TRBJ2-3; TCRdb indicates TRBD1, and absent DNA this call remains unverified. There are 17 residues in the CDR3. Germline CDR1 and CDR2: LNHNV and YYDKDF (reference sequence). CDR3 sequence reads: CATSRKVFLTGPDTQYF.

This clonotype registers hyperexpanded by frequency. V usage is TRBV3-1 and J usage is TRBJ1-4. Germline CDR1 LGHDT, CDR2 YNNKEL (reference sequence). This CDR3 comprises 15 residues. The CDR3 spells CASSQLVTTNEKLFF.

This clonotype is classed as large by frequency. This chain connects TRBV9 to TRBJ2-5; TCRdb names TRBD1, which stays unverified in the absence of DNA. The length of the CDR3 is 15 residues. Germline CDR1 is SGDLS and CDR2 is YYNGEE. The CDR3 sequence: CASSARTGGGETQYF.

By frequency, this clonotype is large. The gene calls are TRBV3-1 and TRBJ2-7. The CDR3 contains 12 residues. Germline CDR1 and CDR2: LGHDT and YNNKEL (reference sequence). Here the CDR3 reads CASSQSPLGQYF.

By frequency, this clonotype is medium-sized (0.01 to 0.1%). The genes are TRBV13 and TRBJ2-7; TCRdb's assignment of TRBD1 cannot be checked, as there is no DNA. The CDR3 is made up of 15 amino acids. CDR1 and CDR2 from the germline V gene are PRHDT and FYEKMQ (reference sequence). CDR3 region: CASSLGVPPSAEQYF. Full variable domain (remainder filled in from reference TRBV13 and TRBJ2-7): AAGVIQSPRHLIKEKRETATLKCYPIPRHDTVYWYQQGPGQDPQFLISFYEKMQSDKGSIPDRFSAQQFSDYHSELNMSSLELGDSALYFCASSLGVPPSAEQYFGPGTRLTVT.

The chain joins TRBV4-1 to TRBJ1-5; TCRdb calls TRBD1, which cannot be checked without DNA. The CDR3 length is 15 residues. Germline CDR1 is MGHRA and CDR2 is YSYEKL. CDR3 sequence: CASSHEPGDDQPQHF.

Measured by frequency, this clonotype is hyperexpanded. The genes are TRBV3-1 and TRBJ2-5. The CDR3 runs to 12 residues. Germline CDR1 and CDR2: LGHDT and YNNKEL (reference sequence). This CDR3 is CASSQVRETQYF.

Judged by frequency, this clonotype is medium-sized. The gene calls are TRBV5-1 and TRBJ2-7; TCRdb calls TRBD1, which cannot be checked without DNA. Germline V gives CDR1 SGHRS, CDR2 YFSETQ. CDR3 length: 19 amino acids. This CDR3 reads CASSSRVSTGTAPGYEQYF.

The genes are TRBV3-1 and TRBJ2-3; TCRdb's D gene call, TRBD1, goes unchecked for lack of DNA. The CDR3 length is 13 residues. Germline V gives CDR1 LGHDT, CDR2 YNNKEL (reference sequence). The CDR3 is CASSLQGSDTQYF.

Measured by frequency, this clonotype is medium-sized (0.01 to 0.1%). The genes are TRBV9 and TRBJ2-1; TCRdb outputs TRBD1, but without DNA this stays unchecked. CDR1 and CDR2 (germline): SGDLS, YYNGEE. The CDR3 covers 15 residues. CDR3 loop: CASSVAGGEVNEQFF.

The V and J genes are TRBV19 and TRBJ1-2. CDR1 is LNHDA, CDR2 SQIVND, per germline (reference sequence). The CDR3 loop spans 15 amino acids. CDR3 protein: CASSIEAGITGGYTF.

Frequency places this clonotype as large. This sequence joins TRBV7-2 and TRBJ2-7; TCRdb proposes TRBD1, but this gene call is untestable without DNA. This CDR3 region has 16 residues. Germline loops: CDR1 SGHTA, CDR2 FQGNSA. The CDR3: CASSFGRGGSSYEQYF.

Measured by frequency, this clonotype is medium-sized. The CDR3 reads CASSREPSYEQYF. The V call is TRBV19, the J call TRBJ2-7; TCRdb's D call, TRBD1, is unchecked because there is no DNA. The CDR3 contains 13 residues. CDR1 LNHDA and CDR2 SQIVND come from the germline V gene (reference sequence).

By frequency, this clonotype registers medium-sized. The chain combines TRBV27 with TRBJ1-1; absent DNA, TCRdb's TRBD1 call cannot be checked. The V gene's germline CDR1 is MNHEY and CDR2 SMNVEV (reference sequence). The CDR3 spans 16 residues. CDR3 sequence reads: CASSSGQGRRYTEAFF.

Judged by frequency, this clonotype is large (0.1 to 1%). This chain links TRBV10-3 with TRBJ2-5; checking the TCRdb D call of TRBD1 is not possible without DNA. CDR1 and CDR2 (germline): ENHRY, SYGVKD. The CDR3 sequence is 14 residues long. The CDR3 spells CAISETGGGETQYF.

By frequency, this clonotype is large (0.1 to 1%). The V gene is TRBV28, the J gene TRBJ2-4. CDR3 length equals 14 residues. Germline V gene lookup returns CDR1 MDHEN and CDR2 SYDVKM. CDR3 amino acids: CASSLHLAKNIQYF.